This T cell receptor (beta chain) was obtained from a study of T cell changes during pregnancy in multiple sclerosis. This clone was seen only once. Libraries were prepared by immunoSEQ multiplex PCR; TCRdb keeps only in-frame clonotypes and omits some of them. The sample has about 40,000 clones; 80% to 95% are singletons. The CDR3 covers 14 residues. Trimming stripped 5 bases from V and 6 bases from J, with 17 bases between. The germline V gene encodes CDR1 MDHEN and CDR2 SYDVKM. This sample comprised CD4+ T cells from peripheral blood mononuclear cells, obtained in the third trimester of pregnancy. The receptor's source is a female donor with multiple sclerosis, enrolled in a pregnancy study. This rearrangement joins TRBV28 to TRBJ2-7; the D is unclear. The CDR3 DNA reads TGTGCCAGCAGTCCCTCACCCGCGTTGAGCGAGCAGTACTTC. Translation: CASSPSPALSEQYF.